The 29 T cell receptor beta chains below all came from one sample that was sequenced in a study of blood T cells in healthy people across ages. Together with a sample-barcoded 5' primer, a J-beta primer mix was included in a second PCR lasting about 6 to 12 cycles. TCRdb redid the calling of the 5' RACE reads with MiXCR, one entry per CDR3 protein. The table records 1.5 million to 2 million distinct CDR3 sequences, around 42% of them present only once. The specimen was blood. Receptors originate from a human donor in good health.

V usage is TRBV4-1 and J usage is TRBJ2-7; D assignment may be TRBD1 or TRBD2 (5 bases each). The CDR3 runs to 13 residues. V was shortened by 0 bases and J by 5 bases, with 8 bases between the two germline ends. CDR1 and CDR2 from the germline V gene are MGHRA and YSYEKL. CDR3 bases: TGCGCCAGCAGCCAAGACTGGGACCACGAGCAGTACTTC. Protein sequence: CASSQDWDHEQYF.

This clonotype came up a few times. The chain couples TRBV6-5 to TRBJ2-6; D is ambiguous. The germline CDR1 and CDR2 sequences are MNHEY and SVGAGI. V dropped 8 bases and J dropped 3 bases, with 11 bases sitting between them. This CDR3 region has 14 residues. DNA of the CDR3: TGTGCCAGCCGACCGAGCTTTGGGGCCAACGTCCTGACTTTC. Translating gives CASRPSFGANVLTF.

This clonotype was observed at least ten times. V usage is TRBV6-2 or TRBV6-3 and J usage is TRBJ2-4; 9 bases map to TRBD1. The J call may be incorrect, as the DNA end agrees better with TRBJ2-7. CDR3 size: 14 residues. In germline, CDR1 is MNHEY, CDR2 SVGEGT. The CDR3 DNA follows: TGTGCCAGCAGTTACACCGGGACAGGGAACGAGCAGTACTTC. It codes for CASSYTGTGNEQYF.

This clonotype was picked up a small number of times. The chain links TRBV4-3 to TRBJ2-6, with 10 bases that match TRBD1. Looked up from germline, CDR1 is LGHNA and CDR2 is YSLEER. V trimming: 3 bases; J trimming: 4 bases; junction bases outside the gene matches: 9. CDR3 length: 18 residues. The CDR3 sequence is CASSQDRQGAEGANVLTF. DNA of the CDR3: TGCGCCAGCAGCCAGGACCGACAGGGGGCAGAAGGGGCCAACGTCCTGACTTTC.

The rearrangement links TRBV7-3 to TRBJ2-1, with a tentative D call TRBD2 (5 bases). V shed 5 bases and J shed 7 bases, with 18 bases lying between them. There are 15 residues in the CDR3. Germline V gene data show CDR1 as SGHTA and CDR2 as FQGTGA. DNA for the CDR3: TGTGCCAGCAGCCTCACACCAATAGCGCCTAATGAGCAGTTCTTC. Translating it yields CASSLTPIAPNEQFF.

The CDR3 sequence is CASSLISDSLTDTQYF. Here the CDR3 DNA reads TGTGCCAGCAGTTTAATTTCGGACAGCCTCACAGATACGCAGTATTTT. The chain employs TRBV28 and TRBJ2-3; a weak D match, TRBD1 (6 bases). V lost 2 bases and J 2 bases, leaving 14 bases between the germline ends. Germline values: CDR1 MDHEN, CDR2 SYDVKM. CDR3 length: 16 amino acids.

For this clonotype: Just one base apart from a much larger clone, this may be a read error. The rearrangement links TRBV12-3 or TRBV12-4 to TRBJ2-1, with TRBD1 matching 8 bases. CDR3 size: 19 residues. The trim removed 7 bases at V and 4 bases at J, leaving 21 bases unmatched. The CDR3 bases are TGTGCCAGCAATCCGACAGGGGCGAGGACTGGCCAAGTTTACAATGAGCAGTTCTTC. It is translated as CASNPTGARTGQVYNEQFF.

Regarding this clonotype: Sequence at one end of the junction differs from germline and may be a read error. The chain uses TRBV29-1 and TRBJ2-7, with D hard to call. There are 13 residues in the CDR3. CDR1 is SQVTM and CDR2 is ANQGSEA in the germline V gene. The CDR3 spells CSVEEPNSGEQYF. The CDR3 DNA sequence: TGCAGCGTTGAAGAGCCTAATTCTGGCGAGCAGTATTTC.

The genes are TRBV6-5 and TRBJ2-6; 8 nucleotides match TRBD1. Germline trimming cut 4 bases from V and 1 base from J; bases unmatched to any gene: 9. Germline V gives CDR1 MNHEY, CDR2 SVGAGI. The CDR3 runs to 18 residues. The CDR3 loop is CASSSRPGTGSGANVLTF. Here the CDR3 DNA reads TGTGCCAGCAGTTCCCGTCCCGGGACAGGATCTGGGGCCAACGTCCTGACTTTC.

In its sample, this clonotype was seen many times. This chain links TRBV6-5 with TRBJ1-2; possibly TRBD1 for D (6 bases). V was cut by 7 bases and J by 3 bases, with 12 bases left in between. The CDR3 is 13 residues long. The germline CDR1 and CDR2 sequences are MNHEY and SVGAGI. The CDR3 is CASTPGTHYGYTF. The CDR3 region has the DNA TGTGCCAGCACCCCGGGGACACACTATGGCTACACCTTC.

CDR3 nucleotide sequence: TGTGCCAGCAGTTTACGGCCGACTATCTACGAGCAGTACTTC. As protein: CASSLRPTIYEQYF. This chain links TRBV28 with TRBJ2-7, with a tentative D call TRBD2 (5 bases). The length of the CDR3 is 14 residues. Trimming left V 2 bases short and J 3 bases short, with 11 bases between. Germline CDR1 MDHEN, CDR2 SYDVKM.

The V call is TRBV7-2, the J call TRBJ2-1; 14 nucleotides agree with TRBD2. CDR1 is SGHTA, CDR2 FQGNSA, per germline. This CDR3 has 17 amino acids. V dropped 0 bases and J dropped 12; count of bases not matched to a gene: 10. CDR3 coding DNA: TGTGCCAGCAGCTTAGCGCCCGCCGGGACTAGCGGGGGTGGGCAGTTCTTC. Its translation is CASSLAPAGTSGGGQFF.

The chain employs TRBV7-9 and TRBJ2-6; D is uncertain. V was trimmed by 4 bases and J by 7 bases, leaving 11 bases between them. This CDR3 region has 14 residues. The germline V gene encodes CDR1 SEHNR and CDR2 FQNEAQ (reference sequence). The CDR3: CASSWAPVANVLTF. CDR3 nucleotide sequence: TGTGCCAGCAGCTGGGCCCCGGTAGCCAACGTCCTGACTTTC.

Written as DNA, the CDR3 is TGTGCCAGCAGTGAACCGGGACAGGGCACAGGCTATGGCTACACCTTC. Amino acid sequence: CASSEPGQGTGYGYTF. The rearrangement links TRBV28 to TRBJ1-2; TRBD1 aligns across 9 bases. The V gene's germline CDR1 is MDHEN and CDR2 SYDVKM. V lost 5 bases, J lost 4 bases, and 11 bases stayed unmatched. The CDR3 is 16 amino acids.

V and J are TRBV20-1 and TRBJ2-7; a weak D match, TRBD2 (6 bases). Per germline, CDR1 DFQATT and CDR2 SNEGSKA (reference sequence). Trimming stripped 7 bases from V and 3 bases from J, with 13 bases between. The CDR3 consists of 12 residues. CDR3 sequence: CSVGGTLYEQYF. The CDR3 DNA is TGCAGTGTTGGAGGGACCCTCTACGAGCAGTACTTC.

This CDR3 is CSANKDYGYTF. The CDR3 bases are TGCAGCGCCAACAAGGACTATGGCTACACCTTC. V is TRBV29-1 and J is TRBJ1-2; D uncertain. The CDR3 consists of 11 residues. Germline V lookup: CDR1 SQVTM, CDR2 ANQGSEA. The V end lost 7 bases, the J end lost 3 bases, and 9 bases lay between the germline ends.

This clonotype was counted between two and nine times. The V gene is TRBV6-5, the J gene TRBJ1-2, with D perhaps matching TRBD1 (6 bases). Germline V lookup: CDR1 MNHEY, CDR2 SVGAGI. V dropped 0 bases and J dropped 2 bases, with 13 bases sitting between them. The CDR3 runs 16 residues. CDR3 sequence (DNA): TGTGCCAGCAGTTACTCGATGCGGGGGCGGAACTATGGCTACACCTTC. This sequence encodes CASSYSMRGRNYGYTF.

This chain uses TRBV10-3 with TRBJ2-7, with unresolved D. The CDR3 has 13 residues. V gave up 8 bases and J gave up 0 bases, with 11 bases separating them. Looked up from germline, CDR1 is ENHRY and CDR2 is SYGVKD. This CDR3 is CAIAHGSSYEQYF. CDR3 in DNA: TGTGCCATCGCGCACGGTAGCTCCTACGAGCAGTACTTC.

The rearrangement links TRBV24-1 to TRBJ2-5; TRBD2 matches at 7 bases. The CDR3 consists of 15 residues. Germline CDR1 reads KGHDR; CDR2 reads SFDVKD. Trimming cost V 1 base and J 5 bases; bases outside gene matches: 6. CDR3 amino acids: CATSDFTGGLETQYF. Here the CDR3 DNA reads TGTGCCACCAGTGATTTTACGGGAGGCTTGGAGACCCAGTACTTC.

On this clonotype itself: An end of the junction differs from the germline gene, which may be a read error. The V gene is TRBV9, the J gene TRBJ2-5; D assignment may be TRBD1 or TRBD2 (7 bases each). CDR1 is SGDLS, CDR2 YYNGEE, per germline. This CDR3 spans 13 amino acids. For the CDR3, the DNA is TGTGCCGGCAGCGGGACAGACCAAGAGACCCAGTACTTC. As protein: CAGSGTDQETQYF.

This clonotype was seen only a few times. This chain links TRBV10-3 with TRBJ2-7; D is uncertain. The V end lost 0 bases, the J end lost 3 bases, and 12 bases lay between the germline ends. This CDR3 region has 15 residues. The germline V gene encodes CDR1 ENHRY and CDR2 SYGVKD. CDR3 sequence: CAISESRNEGYEQYF. In DNA form, the CDR3 reads TGTGCCATCAGTGAGTCAAGGAATGAAGGCTACGAGCAGTACTTC.

The CDR3 loop is CSAQGVGGYTF. CDR3 sequence (DNA): TGCAGTGCTCAGGGGGTTGGTGGCTACACCTTC. The chain uses TRBV20-1 and TRBJ1-2, with 7 bases matching TRBD1. The V gene end was trimmed by 5 bases and the J gene end by 7 bases; junction bases not matched to a gene: 4. This CDR3 is 11 amino acids long. Germline CDR1 reads DFQATT; CDR2 reads SNEGSKA (reference sequence).

The V call is TRBV24-1, the J call TRBJ2-3; no clear D gene. Germline CDR1 KGHDR, CDR2 SFDVKD. Trimming took 5 bases from V and 5 from J, leaving 4 bases between them. The CDR3 extends over 11 amino acids. The DNA of the CDR3 is TGTGCCACCAGTGGGGTAGATACGCAGTATTTT. It translates to CATSGVDTQYF.

V and J are TRBV12-3 or TRBV12-4 and TRBJ1-2; D gene uncertain. This CDR3 is built from 13 residues. V was clipped by 2 bases and J by 7 bases, with 11 bases between them. Here the CDR3 reads CASSLTGSRGYTF. The CDR3 DNA sequence: TGTGCCAGCAGTTTAACGGGTTCGCGTGGCTACACCTTC.

This clonotype was recorded at least ten times. The rearrangement links TRBV7-2 to TRBJ1-2; maybe TRBD1 (6 bases). CDR3 length: 13 residues. CDR1 is SGHTA, CDR2 FQGNSA, per germline. V gave up 2 bases and J gave up 8 bases, with 12 bases separating them. CDR3 region: CASSLRGMRGYTF. The CDR3 DNA sequence: TGTGCCAGCAGCTTAAGGGGGATGCGGGGCTACACCTTC.

This clonotype was picked up many times. V usage is TRBV29-1 and J usage is TRBJ1-2; the D gene is possibly TRBD1 (5 bases). V shed 7 bases and J shed 4 bases, with 13 bases lying between them. Germline loops: CDR1 SQVTM, CDR2 ANQGSEA. The CDR3 length is 12 residues. CDR3 coding DNA: TGCAGCGCCGGTGGGGGTACCTATGGCTACACCTTC. The encoded protein is CSAGGGTYGYTF. Complete variable domain (other parts from reference TRBV29-1 and TRBJ1-2): SAVISQKPSRDICQRGTSLTIQCQVDSQVTMMFWYRQQPGQSLTLIATANQGSEATYESGFVIDKFPISRPNLTFSTLTVSNMSPEDSSIYLCSAGGGTYGYTFGSGTRLTVV.

The rearrangement joins TRBV11-3 to TRBJ2-7, with TRBD2 matching 8 bases. CDR1 SGHNT and CDR2 YENEEA come from the germline V gene. CDR3 length equals 13 residues. J lost 3 bases, V lost 5 bases, and 3 bases had no gene match. The CDR3 loop reads CASSRTSFYEQYF. CDR3 nucleotides: TGTGCCAGCAGCCGGACTAGCTTCTACGAGCAGTACTTC.

This clonotype has only a few counts. The chain carries TRBV5-1 and TRBJ2-3; TRBD1 agrees at 8 bases. V was clipped by 4 bases and J by 1 base; unmatched bases: 5. Germline CDR1 is SGHRS and CDR2 is YFSETQ. The CDR3 extends over 15 amino acids. The CDR3 region has the DNA TGCGCCAGCAGCCGTGGACAGGGCGGCACAGATACGCAGTATTTT. Protein sequence: CASSRGQGGTDTQYF. Combining the CDR3 with reference TRBV5-1 and TRBJ2-3 gives the whole variable domain KAGVTQTPRYLIKTRGQQVTLSCSPISGHRSVSWYQQTPGQGLQFLFEYFSETQRNKGNFPGRFSGRQFSNSRSEMNVSTLELGDSALYLCASSRGQGGTDTQYFGPGTRLTVL.

The V gene is TRBV20-1, the J gene TRBJ2-1, with 11 bases lining up with TRBD2. CDR3 length: 13 amino acids. Germline CDR1 is DFQATT and CDR2 is SNEGSKA (reference sequence). V lost 7 bases, J lost 4 bases, and 3 bases stayed unmatched. CDR3 amino acids: CSEGTSGYNEQFF. The CDR3 DNA is TGCAGTGAGGGGACTAGCGGTTACAATGAGCAGTTCTTC.